The 2 T cell receptor beta chains listed next were all sequenced from one sample in a study of OX40 agonist ivuxolimab in advanced cancers. Only in-frame clones appear in the TCRdb table, and some are missing; sequencing was by immunoSEQ multiplex PCR. There are 70,000 or so clones in the sample; about 83% occur only once, and around 0.78% lies in the top ten. The sample was CD4+ or CD8+ T cells sorted from blood, taken in a trial of the OX40 agonist ivuxolimab. Receptor source: an adult with an advanced solid tumor such as melanoma, head and neck, liver or kidney cancer.

The genes are TRBV6-1 and TRBJ1-5, with TRBD1 as a possible D gene (5 bases). The CDR3 loop spans 14 amino acids. Trimming pared 5 bases from V and 0 bases from J, leaving 8 bases between. From germline, CDR1 is MNHNS and CDR2 SASEGT. The CDR3 reads CASSRQYSNQPQHF. The DNA for the CDR3 is TGTGCCAGCAGTAGACAGTATAGCAATCAGCCCCAGCATTTT.

The gene calls are TRBV19 and TRBJ2-7; 11 bases are a match to TRBD2. With 6 bases clipped from V and 0 bases from J, the junction kept 7 bases outside the gene matches. The CDR3 is 16 amino acids. Per the germline V gene, CDR1 is LNHDA and CDR2 is SQIVND (reference sequence). The CDR3 protein is CASSIGTSGDSYEQYF. CDR3 in DNA: TGTGCCAGTAGCATTGGGACTAGCGGCGACTCCTACGAGCAGTACTTC.